The sequence of this T cell receptor beta chain was determined in a study of blood T cell repertoires in COVID-19 (dated by TCRdb to the early 2020s). About the study as a whole: Samples covering the acute and convalescent phases of COVID-19 were provided by collaborators in the United States, Italy and Spain. Samples came from the ongoing ImmuneRACE study (first 160 participants) plus 1,254 subjects from 6 global collaborators. The prospective study material was composed of cDNA or gDNA derived from T cells, B-cell-depleted T cells, or PBMCs. Where HLA class I and class II types were available, the types were taken from metadata supplied by the sample provider, not from assay-based typing. Deeply sampled blood TCRbeta repertoires from subjects exposed to, actively infected with, or recovered from COVID-19 were included in the dataset. The repertoires were released in a freely available public database meant as a resource for research on the immune response to SARS-CoV-2. Sample metadata almost always included a de-identified subject ID, COVID-19 status, age in years and sex.

The full study reports these points: How much clinical and demographic metadata was included differed by source and by participant, and the metadata was provided uncurated.

Another Seattle source contributed samples from volunteer blood donors who had recovered from COVID-19. Whole blood was collected in K2EDTA tubes by collaborating institutions according to the institutions' own protocols. For TCRbeta analysis, collaborators shipped samples in one of three forms: frozen whole blood, isolated PBMCs, or DNA extracted from either of those sample types. The germline V gene (reference sequence) sets CDR1 to MNHEY and CDR2 to SMNVEV. There are 14 amino acids in the CDR3, from cysteine to phenylalanine inclusive. Only the CDR3 portion is preserved as DNA: 42 bases, with reading frame beginning at the first base. V is pared back by 6 bases and J by 2 bases, with 11 bases lying between the germline termini. The immunoSEQ Assay, a bias-controlled multiplex PCR, was used to amplify TCRbeta CDR3 regions from genomic DNA. From the authors' description of their analysis: Nucleated cell counts per sample were estimated from amplification of reference gene primers within the assay. Sequence reads were collapsed and filtered to measure the absolute abundance of every unique TCRbeta CDR3 rearrangement. For each sample, productive Simpson clonality was calculated as the square root of Simpson's diversity index over productive rearrangements. TCRdb holds this immuneACCESS table with in-frame rearrangements only. Some clones are missing; in checked studies, unresolved V genes explain under half, and the rest has no known cause. V and J calls and clone size follow that table, whereas D and trimming were derived from the DNA. A total of around 140,000 clones appear in this sample, about 80% of them only once. The top ten clonotypes cover approximately 3.5% of the sample.

Worth noting for this clone: Its binding antigen is unknown. It has no much larger one-base neighbor in the sample; base qualities were not kept.

This TCR was recovered from a man between 65 and 85 years old who had recovered from COVID-19. Specimen: peripheral blood. This chain is built from TRBV27 and TRBJ2-1, with a weak D call of TRBD1 (5 bases match). For the CDR3, the sequence is CASRATDTYNEQFF. DNA sequence: TGTGCCAGCAGAGCGACAGATACCTACAATGAGCAGTTCTTC.